This T cell receptor beta chain was found in a study of shared clonotypes between healthy human individuals (dated by TCRdb to between 2020 and 2021). Study-level background: A few men and a couple of women, aged 18 to 49 years, made up the cohort. For each donor, CD4 naive and CD4 memory were each run on three plates, CD8 naive on two plates, and CD8 memory on one plate. Blood TCR repertoires of a handful of healthy adults were deeply sequenced to estimate repertoire size and the extent of clonotype sharing between individuals. To increase sequencing depth and limit assay-specific biases, TCR repertoire library preparation and sequencing were carried out by different laboratories using diverse techniques. Leukapheresis yielded between about 0.94 and 8.9 billion PBMCs per donor. What the research found in general, with its limitations: Incomplete sequencing was indicated by rarefaction of sorted-subset datasets, despite the large sequencing depth. Across four donors, approximately 4.9% of naive CD4, approximately 4% of naive CD8, roughly 2.3% of memory CD4, and about 0.44% of memory CD8 clonotypes were shared. The small number of donors limited the genetic and exposure-history diversity represented. Based on pairwise subsampling, the degree of clonotype sharing among donors was expected to be affected by sequencing depth. Estimated clonotype richness was generally larger for naive than for memory subsets. Compared with non-shared clonotypes, the clonotypes found in all four sorted-subset donors had higher generation probabilities. Sampling was limited to blood, and TCR repertoires in tissue likely differ from TCR repertoires in blood.

Points on this clone: It lacks a known antigen. The input lacks base qualities; no much larger clone sits a single base away.

The CDR3 spans 17 residues, from the cysteine through the phenylalanine. The kept DNA is CDR3 alone, 51 bases in frame from the first base. The CDR1 and CDR2 encoded by the germline V gene are SGHTA and FQGNSA. Compared with germline, V lacks 2 bases and J lacks 0 bases; bases without a gene match: 9. Donors were healthy HIV-negative adults with no recently reported acute infections or vaccinations. Every donor was a Caucasian adult living in Nashville, Tennessee, USA. CD4+ T cells were enriched by magnetic negative selection, after which naive cells were positively selected on CD45RA and the negative fraction was taken as the memory subset. Blood was collected by leukapheresis, and PBMCs were isolated by Ficoll-Histopaque density gradient centrifugation and then cryopreserved in liquid nitrogen vapor phase. Purity and quantity of every magnetically sorted T cell population were checked by analytical flow cytometry. Each sorted fraction had its genomic DNA isolated and then quantified by UV absorbance on a Nanodrop 2000c.

TCR CDR3 regions were amplified from genomic DNA by multiplex PCR using the deep immunoSEQ assay. Extracted genomic DNA from each cell subset was distributed evenly across all wells of several immunoSEQ 96-well plates, and each plate was treated as a replicate. For sorted subsets, roughly 190 ng of genomic DNA, equivalent to 25,000 to 35,000 T cell genomes, went into each replicate PCR. Purified libraries were quantified with a Qubit 3.0 fluorometer, sized on a Bioanalyzer 2100, and re-quantified with the KAPA Library Quantification kit. A separate single-read 150-cycle Illumina NextSeq 550 flow cell was used to sequence each immunoSEQ 96-well plate. Concerning the study's data processing: The immunoSEQ output contained only junctional sequences without quality scores, so filtering could not match that applied to full-length reads. Sequences were annotated with PyIR, a Python wrapper for IgBLAST v1.9, and V/J genes and CDR3 were assigned using IMGT germline references. Reads with weak V/J assignments (E-value above 1e-6), missing CDR3, stop codons, out-of-frame junctions, or ambiguous translated residues were removed. V3J clonotypes were defined by identical inferred V gene, J gene, and CDR3 amino acid sequence. To compute the percentage overlap between repertoires, the number of shared unique clonotypes was divided by the size of the smaller repertoire. RTK rarefaction, the Chao1 estimator, and Recon v2.1 estimates of unobserved clonotypes were used to assess repertoire richness. OLGA was used to compute generation probabilities for all TCRbeta clonotypes that the gDNA method yielded from a handful of donors. The table was pulled from immuneACCESS by TCRdb, which kept in-frame rearrangements only. Such tables lose some clones; where checked, under half of the loss comes from unresolved V genes, and the rest has no known cause. V, J and clone size were drawn from that table, and D and trimming were deduced from the DNA. The sample yields approximately 2.3 million clones; approximately 95% were counted once. The ten largest clonotypes hold 0.39% of the sample.

Sequencing input: naive CD4+ T cells from PBMCs. The sample's cell subset or site label, decoded: CD45RA+ positively selected. This TCR was sampled from a man aged 18 to 35 in good health. Some clones in this sample may be carry-over from other donors' samples. The V gene is TRBV7-2 and the J gene is TRBJ1-2; 7 junctional bases match TRBD1. The CDR3 reads CASSLRLQGNANYGYTF. At the DNA level, the sequence is TGTGCCAGCAGCTTAAGACTACAGGGGAATGCTAACTATGGCTACACCTTC.